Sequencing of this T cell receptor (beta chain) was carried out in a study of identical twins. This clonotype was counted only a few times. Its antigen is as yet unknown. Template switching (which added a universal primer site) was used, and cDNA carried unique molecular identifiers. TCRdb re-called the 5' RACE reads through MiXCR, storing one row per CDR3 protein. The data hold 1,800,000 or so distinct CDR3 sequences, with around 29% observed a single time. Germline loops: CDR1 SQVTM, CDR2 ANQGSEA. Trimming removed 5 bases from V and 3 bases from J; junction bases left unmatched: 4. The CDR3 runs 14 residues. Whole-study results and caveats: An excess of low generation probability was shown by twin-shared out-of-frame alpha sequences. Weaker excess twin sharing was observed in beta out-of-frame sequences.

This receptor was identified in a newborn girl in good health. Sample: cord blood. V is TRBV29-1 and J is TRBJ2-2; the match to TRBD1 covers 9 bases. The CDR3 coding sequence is TGCAGCGTTCTAACAGGGGGCGACACCGGGGAGCTGTTTTTT. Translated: CSVLTGGDTGELFF.